Following are 3 T cell receptor beta chains from one sample sequenced in a study of cytomegalovirus exposure and HLA in healthy donors. A multiplex PCR was run with 60 Vbeta primers and 13 Jbeta primers. The method was immunoSEQ multiplex PCR; TCRdb's version includes in-frame clones alone and lacks a portion of them. The data contain around 100,000 clones, approximately 72% of them singletons. Input material: PBMCs. The receptors were sampled from a woman between 50 and 59 years old in good health and CMV-seronegative.

This clone was seen a handful of times. This chain links TRBV18 with TRBJ1-3; D gene unclear. The CDR3 covers 16 residues. Germline-derived CDR1 and CDR2 are KGHSH and LQKENI. Trimming cost V 4 bases and J 0 bases, with 13 bases left between them. CDR3: CASSQETGSSGNTIYF. CDR3 nucleotides: TGTGCCAGCTCACAAGAGACCGGGAGCTCTGGAAACACCATATATTTT.

This chain uses TRBV7-6 with TRBJ2-3; 8 positions agree with TRBD2. This CDR3 contains 15 residues. CDR1 and CDR2 from the germline V gene are SGHVS and FNYEAQ. V gave up 1 base and J gave up 7 bases; unmatched junction bases: 7. CDR3 amino acids: CASSLGDGRAHTQYF. CDR3 bases: TGTGCCAGCAGCTTAGGGGACGGGAGGGCGCATACGCAGTATTTT.

V is TRBV11-2 and J is TRBJ1-5, with 7 bases aligning to TRBD1. With V trimmed by 5 bases and J by 10 bases, 14 bases remained unmatched. The germline gives CDR1 SGHAT, CDR2 FQNNGV. This CDR3 has 15 amino acids. In DNA, the CDR3 is TGTGCCAGCAGCCCGCAAGGGGGCGAAGGCCAACCCCAGCATTTT. Translation: CASSPQGGEGQPQHF.